The 25 T cell receptor beta chains reported below all come from one sample, sequenced in a study of cytomegalovirus exposure and HLA in healthy donors. The PCR contained 60 Vbeta and 13 Jbeta primers. Repertoires were generated with immunoSEQ multiplex PCR, while TCRdb's copy carries only in-frame clones and drops some. The data show under 200,000 clones, about 81% seen once. Material for sequencing was PBMCs. The source is a woman between 18 and 29 years old in good health and CMV-seronegative.

This clone came up once. The rearrangement uses TRBV30 and TRBJ2-5; D not resolved. This CDR3 has 13 residues. Germline assignment: CDR1 GTSNPN and CDR2 SVGIG (reference sequence). V dropped 1 base and J dropped 4 bases, with 10 bases sitting between them. The CDR3 here is CAWSGAAPETQYF. In DNA, the CDR3 is TGTGCCTGGAGTGGCGCAGCGCCAGAGACCCAGTACTTC.

The sample holds a few counts of this clone. The chain has TRBV7-8 and TRBJ2-7, with D unresolved. Germline V lookup: CDR1 SGHVS, CDR2 FQNEAQ. V gave up 1 base and J gave up 0 bases, with 10 bases separating them. The CDR3 has 15 residues. The DNA of the CDR3 is TGTGCCAGCAGCTTAGGCCCAGGAAGCTCCTACGAGCAGTACTTC. Translation gives CASSLGPGSSYEQYF.

V usage is TRBV18 and J usage is TRBJ2-6; 7 bases agree with TRBD1. Trimming cost V 4 bases and J 1 base; bases outside gene matches: 7. The CDR3 covers 17 residues. From germline, CDR1 is KGHSH and CDR2 LQKENI. The CDR3 DNA reads TGTGCCAGCTCACTATGGGACAGCCGATCTGGGGCCAACGTCCTGACTTTC. Encoded protein: CASSLWDSRSGANVLTF.

This chain connects TRBV6-1 to TRBJ1-6; 7 bases are a match to TRBD1. CDR1 is MNHNS and CDR2 is SASEGT in the germline V gene. The CDR3 is 17 residues long. Germline trimming cut 0 bases from V and 1 base from J; bases unmatched to any gene: 3. The DNA of the CDR3 is TGTGCCAGCAGTGAAGCGGCAGGGGGTTCCTATAATTCACCCCTCCACTTT. Its protein is CASSEAAGGSYNSPLHF.

Regarding this clone: At one of its ends the junction is not consistent with the germline gene, which may arise from a read error. V is TRBV7-9 and J is TRBJ2-5; 11 bases are a match to TRBD2. Germline values: CDR1 SEHNR, CDR2 FQNEAQ (reference sequence). The CDR3 loop spans 17 amino acids. The CDR3: CSSSSGLAGVYQETQYF. CDR3 DNA sequence: TGTTCCAGCAGCTCTGGACTAGCGGGTGTGTACCAAGAGACCCAGTACTTC.

The chain's CDR3 is CAISEPGQGVNEQFF. Here the CDR3 DNA reads TGTGCCATCAGTGAACCGGGACAGGGGGTGAATGAGCAGTTCTTC. The chain has TRBV10-3 and TRBJ2-1; 11 nucleotides agree with TRBD1. Germline V gene sequence: CDR1 ENHRY, CDR2 SYGVKD. CDR3 length: 15 amino acids. V was pared by 3 bases and J by 7 bases, with 5 bases of the junction left unmatched.

The chain recombines TRBV11-2 with TRBJ2-5, with unresolved D. This CDR3 contains 14 residues. Germline V gene sequence: CDR1 SGHAT, CDR2 FQNNGV. V lost 1 base and J 2 bases, leaving 8 bases between the germline ends. The CDR3 region has the DNA TGTGCCAGCAGCTTAGTCGCGTTGCAAGAGACCCAGTACTTC. Translation: CASSLVALQETQYF. Based on the CDR3 plus reference TRBV11-2 and TRBJ2-5, the full variable domain is EAGVAQSPRYKIIEKRQSVAFWCNPISGHATLYWYQQILGQGPKLLIQFQNNGVVDDSQLPKDRFSAERLKGVDSTLKIQPAKLEDSAVYLCASSLVALQETQYFGPGTRLLVL.

The table lists this clone with a count of one. The V gene is TRBV5-6, the J gene TRBJ1-1, with D maybe TRBD1 (5 bases). The ends were cut back, 4 bases at V and 4 bases at J, with 17 bases in the middle. There are 15 residues in the CDR3. The germline V gene encodes CDR1 SGHDT and CDR2 YYEEEE. The CDR3 loop is CASSPVGQGGTEAFF. The DNA of the CDR3 is TGTGCCAGCAGCCCAGTGGGGCAGGGTGGCACTGAAGCTTTCTTT.

This clone appeared a single time. V is TRBV9 and J is TRBJ2-7; possible D gene TRBD2, 6 bases. With 0 bases removed from V and 2 bases from J, the gap between germline ends came to 12 bases. CDR1 is SGDLS, CDR2 YYNGEE, per germline. The CDR3 is 15 residues long. The CDR3 is CASSVGGGFAYEQYF. CDR3 nucleotide sequence: TGTGCCAGCAGCGTAGGAGGAGGGTTTGCCTACGAGCAGTACTTC.

The CDR3 loop is CASSPRSGAHYEQYF. CDR3 coding DNA: TGTGCCAGCAGTCCTCGTTCAGGGGCCCATTACGAGCAGTACTTC. The J gene is TRBJ2-7, the V gene TRBV6-5; D is possibly TRBD1 (6 bases). The V and J ends lost 5 bases and 4 bases respectively, with 18 bases between them. From germline, CDR1 is MNHEY and CDR2 SVGAGI. The CDR3 runs 15 residues.

This clone was recorded once. The gene calls are TRBV28 and TRBJ2-7; a weak D match, TRBD2 (7 bases). CDR3 length: 12 residues. The germline V and J ends were trimmed by 8 bases and 4 bases, with 12 bases remaining between them. Germline V lookup: CDR1 MDHEN, CDR2 SYDVKM. CDR3 in DNA: TGTGCCAGCGGGAGGGGGTATTACGAGCAGTACTTC. It specifies CASGRGYYEQYF.

The CDR3: CASSPGTSGSWETQYF. The CDR3 nucleotides read TGTGCCAGCAGCCCGGGGACTAGCGGGAGCTGGGAGACCCAGTACTTC. The chain links TRBV7-9 to TRBJ2-5; TRBD2 aligns across 14 bases. The junction had 7 bases not matched to a gene; V was cut back by 5 bases and J by 5 bases. Germline V gene sequence: CDR1 SEHNR, CDR2 FQNEAQ (reference sequence). The CDR3 extends over 16 amino acids.

The chain links TRBV6-5 to TRBJ1-2, with a tentative D call TRBD1 (5 bases). Germline V gives CDR1 MNHEY, CDR2 SVGAGI. V lost 0 bases, J lost 4 bases, and 12 bases lay in between. The CDR3 covers 15 residues. The CDR3 DNA reads as TGTGCCAGCAGTTACTCGCAGACAACAGGCTATGGCTACACCTTC. Its translation is CASSYSQTTGYGYTF.

V gene TRBV9 combines with J gene TRBJ1-1, with 11 nucleotides matching TRBD1. V trimming: 4 bases; J trimming: 4 bases; junction bases outside the gene matches: 6. The CDR3 runs 15 residues. CDR1 and CDR2 from the germline V gene are SGDLS and YYNGEE. The CDR3 sequence is CASSMGQGGGTEAFF. CDR3 nucleotide sequence: TGTGCCAGCAGCATGGGACAGGGGGGTGGCACTGAAGCTTTCTTT.

V gene TRBV25-1 combines with J gene TRBJ2-3; TRBD1 agrees at 9 bases. V lost 3 bases and J lost 4; bases outside the gene matches: 8. Per germline, CDR1 MGHDK and CDR2 SYGVNS. The CDR3 has 16 residues. CDR3 sequence: CASSESQGQGPDTQYF. The CDR3 nucleotides read TGTGCCAGCAGTGAGAGCCAGGGACAGGGTCCAGATACGCAGTATTTT.

The chain combines TRBV6-1 with TRBJ2-2, with TRBD2 matching over 7 bases. The CDR3 loop spans 15 amino acids. With V trimmed by 1 base and J by 7 bases, 6 bases remained unmatched. Germline V lookup: CDR1 MNHNS, CDR2 SASEGT. In nucleotides, the CDR3 is TGTGCCAGCAGTGAAGGAGCGGGATTAGTCGGGGAGCTGTTTTTT. Translation gives CASSEGAGLVGELFF.

The V call is TRBV5-1, the J call TRBJ2-7; 7 bases fit TRBD2. Germline CDR1 is SGHRS and CDR2 is YFSETQ. The ends lost 6 bases at V and 0 bases at J; junction bases unmatched: 6. This CDR3 spans 14 amino acids. The CDR3 DNA follows: TGCGCCAGCACCCCCGGGACTAACTCCTACGAGCAGTACTTC. Its translation is CASTPGTNSYEQYF.

The chain is built from TRBV6-4 and TRBJ1-4; weak D call: TRBD1 (5 bases). Germline V gene lookup returns CDR1 MRHNA and CDR2 SNTAGT. The V and J ends lost 6 bases and 0 bases respectively, with 8 bases between them. The CDR3 has 14 amino acids. CDR3 amino acids: CASSPTATNEKLFF. CDR3 DNA sequence: TGTGCCAGCAGCCCGACAGCAACTAATGAAAAACTGTTTTTT.

CDR3 sequence: CASSGEGQGLSYEQYF. Here the CDR3 DNA reads TGTGCCAGCAGTGGCGAGGGACAGGGGCTCTCCTACGAGCAGTACTTC. The chain has TRBV6-1 and TRBJ2-7; 10 bases fit TRBD1. Germline CDR1 and CDR2: MNHNS and SASEGT. The V and J ends lost 4 bases and 0 bases, in that order; junction bases with no gene match: 6. The CDR3 covers 16 residues.

This clone was counted between two and nine times. V gene TRBV4-1 combines with J gene TRBJ2-1; D may be TRBD1 (6 bases). This CDR3 is built from 15 residues. V lost 0 bases and J lost 7, with 13 bases in between. Germline V gene sequence: CDR1 MGHRA, CDR2 YSYEKL. DNA for the CDR3: TGCGCCAGCAGCCAAGATGACACTAGGGGGAATGAGCAGTTCTTC. Amino acids: CASSQDDTRGNEQFF.

This chain links TRBV10-3 with TRBJ2-7; D not resolved. Germline V lookup: CDR1 ENHRY, CDR2 SYGVKD. Trimming took 4 bases from V and 0 from J, leaving 16 bases between them. The CDR3 has 16 amino acids. The CDR3 is CAISAAPPRSSYEQYF. The CDR3 coding sequence is TGTGCCATCAGTGCGGCCCCCCCAAGGAGCTCCTACGAGCAGTACTTC.

This chain uses TRBV18 with TRBJ2-3; D possibly corresponds to TRBD1 (6 bases). Germline-derived CDR1 and CDR2 are KGHSH and LQKENI. Trimming removed 8 bases at V and 2 bases at J, with 17 bases between. This CDR3 has 15 amino acids. For the CDR3, the DNA is TGTGCCAGCGGGAACAGGGTGGGACCCACAGATACGCAGTATTTT. Its protein is CASGNRVGPTDTQYF.

This sequence joins TRBV6-5 and TRBJ2-3; D is undetermined. Between the trimmed V and J ends, which lost 7 bases and 3 bases, there was a span of 8 bases. Looked up from germline, CDR1 is MNHEY and CDR2 is SVGAGI. The CDR3 is 12 amino acids. The DNA of the CDR3 is TGTGCCAGCAAAGCAACGACAGATACGCAGTATTTT. Amino acids: CASKATTDTQYF.

This clone was detected once. This chain joins TRBV7-8 and TRBJ1-4; 9 nucleotides align to TRBD1. The V gene's germline CDR1 is SGHVS and CDR2 FQNEAQ. The CDR3 runs 15 residues. With V trimmed by 6 bases and J by 5 bases, 7 bases remained unmatched. The CDR3: CASRDRDRENEKLFF. The DNA for the CDR3 is TGTGCCAGCAGAGACCGGGACAGGGAAAATGAAAAACTGTTTTTT.

The V and J genes are TRBV27 and TRBJ2-1, with 10 nucleotides matching TRBD2. The length of the CDR3 is 20 residues. J was trimmed by 4 bases and V by 5 bases; bases with no gene match: 20. Germline V gives CDR1 MNHEY, CDR2 SMNVEV (reference sequence). CDR3 bases: TGTGCCAGCAGTCACCTTCCCCCCCGATTTAGCGGGGGGTCGTACAATGAGCAGTTCTTC. Translation: CASSHLPPRFSGGSYNEQFF.